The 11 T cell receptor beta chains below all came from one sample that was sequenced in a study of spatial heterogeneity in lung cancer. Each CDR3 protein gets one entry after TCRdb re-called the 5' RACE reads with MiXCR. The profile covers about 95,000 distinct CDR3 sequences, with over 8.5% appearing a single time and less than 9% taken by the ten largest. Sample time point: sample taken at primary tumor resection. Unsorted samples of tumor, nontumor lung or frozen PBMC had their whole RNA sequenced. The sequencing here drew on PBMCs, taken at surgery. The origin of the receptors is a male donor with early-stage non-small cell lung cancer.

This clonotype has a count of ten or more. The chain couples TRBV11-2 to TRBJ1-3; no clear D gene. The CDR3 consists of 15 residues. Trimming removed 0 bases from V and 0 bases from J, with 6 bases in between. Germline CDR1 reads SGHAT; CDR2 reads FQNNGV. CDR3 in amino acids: CASSLEASSGNTIYF. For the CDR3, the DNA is TGTGCCAGCAGCTTAGAGGCGAGCTCTGGAAACACCATATATTTT. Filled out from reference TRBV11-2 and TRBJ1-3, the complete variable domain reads EAGVAQSPRYKIIEKRQSVAFWCNPISGHATLYWYQQILGQGPKLLIQFQNNGVVDDSQLPKDRFSAERLKGVDSTLKIQPAKLEDSAVYLCASSLEASSGNTIYFGEGSWLTVV.

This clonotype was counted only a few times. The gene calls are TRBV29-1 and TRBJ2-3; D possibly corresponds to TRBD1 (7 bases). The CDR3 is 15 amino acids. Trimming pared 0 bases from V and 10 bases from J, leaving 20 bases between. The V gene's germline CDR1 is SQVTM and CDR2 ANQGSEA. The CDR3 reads CSVEDQGRGVDAQYF. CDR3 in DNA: TGCAGCGTTGAAGATCAGGGCAGGGGGGTTGATGCGCAGTATTTT.

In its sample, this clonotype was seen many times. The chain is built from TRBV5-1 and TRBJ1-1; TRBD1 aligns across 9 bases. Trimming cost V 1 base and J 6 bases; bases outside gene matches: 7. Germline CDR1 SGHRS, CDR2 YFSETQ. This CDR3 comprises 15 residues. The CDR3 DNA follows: TGCGCCAGCAGCTTGCCCGGGACAGGGCGACCTGAAGCTTTCTTT. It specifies CASSLPGTGRPEAFF.

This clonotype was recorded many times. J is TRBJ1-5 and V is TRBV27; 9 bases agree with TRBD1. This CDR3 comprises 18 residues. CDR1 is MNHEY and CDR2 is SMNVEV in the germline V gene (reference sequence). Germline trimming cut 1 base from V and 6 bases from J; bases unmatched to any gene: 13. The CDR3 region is CASSLLALQGAKGQPQHF. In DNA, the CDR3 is TGTGCCAGCAGTTTATTGGCCCTACAGGGGGCGAAAGGTCAGCCCCAGCATTTT.

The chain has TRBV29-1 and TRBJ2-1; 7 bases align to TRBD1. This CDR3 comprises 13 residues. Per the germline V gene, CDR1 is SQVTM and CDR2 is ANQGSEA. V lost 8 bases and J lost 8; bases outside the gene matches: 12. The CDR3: CSLREGARDEQFF. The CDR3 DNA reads TGCAGCTTGAGAGAGGGGGCGCGGGATGAGCAGTTCTTC.

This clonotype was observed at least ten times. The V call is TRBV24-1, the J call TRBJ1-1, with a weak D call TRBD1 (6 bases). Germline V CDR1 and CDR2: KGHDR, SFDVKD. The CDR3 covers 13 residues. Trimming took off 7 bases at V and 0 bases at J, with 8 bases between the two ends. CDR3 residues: CATRGQMNTEAFF. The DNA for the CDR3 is TGTGCCACCAGAGGACAGATGAACACTGAAGCTTTCTTT.

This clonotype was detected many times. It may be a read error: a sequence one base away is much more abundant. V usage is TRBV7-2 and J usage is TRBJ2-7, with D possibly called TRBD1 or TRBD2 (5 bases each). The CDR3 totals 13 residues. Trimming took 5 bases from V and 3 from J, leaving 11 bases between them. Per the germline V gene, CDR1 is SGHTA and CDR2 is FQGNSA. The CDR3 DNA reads TGTGCCAGCAGCGTCCGGGACGGCTACGAGCAGTACTTC. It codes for CASSVRDGYEQYF.

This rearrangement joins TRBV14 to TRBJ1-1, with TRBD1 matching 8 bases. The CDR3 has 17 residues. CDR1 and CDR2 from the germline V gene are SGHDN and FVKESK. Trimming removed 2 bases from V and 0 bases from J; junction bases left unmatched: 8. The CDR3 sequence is CASSQQTGGYLNTEAFF. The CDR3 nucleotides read TGTGCCAGCAGCCAACAAACAGGGGGGTATTTGAACACTGAAGCTTTCTTT.

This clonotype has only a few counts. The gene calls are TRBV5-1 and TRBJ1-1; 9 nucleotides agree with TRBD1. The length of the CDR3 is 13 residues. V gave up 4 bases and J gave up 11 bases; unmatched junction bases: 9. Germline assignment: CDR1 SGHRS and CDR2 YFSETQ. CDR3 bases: TGCGCCAGCAGCCAAGGACAGGGGCCTGGGGCTTTCTTT. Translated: CASSQGQGPGAFF.

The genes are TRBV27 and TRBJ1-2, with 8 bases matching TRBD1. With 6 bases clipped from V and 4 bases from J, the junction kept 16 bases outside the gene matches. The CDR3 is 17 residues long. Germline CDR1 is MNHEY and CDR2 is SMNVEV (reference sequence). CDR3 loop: CASSTRNRGFFPYGYTF. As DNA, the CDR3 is TGTGCCAGCAGCACCCGGAACAGGGGGTTTTTCCCCTATGGCTACACCTTC.

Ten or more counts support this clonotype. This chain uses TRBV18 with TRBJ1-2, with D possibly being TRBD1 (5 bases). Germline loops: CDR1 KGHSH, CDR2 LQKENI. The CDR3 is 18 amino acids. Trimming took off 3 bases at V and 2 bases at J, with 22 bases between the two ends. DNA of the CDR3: TGTGCCAGCTCACCTTATTCAGTTTCGGGACGGGAGAACTATGGCTACACCTTC. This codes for CASSPYSVSGRENYGYTF.